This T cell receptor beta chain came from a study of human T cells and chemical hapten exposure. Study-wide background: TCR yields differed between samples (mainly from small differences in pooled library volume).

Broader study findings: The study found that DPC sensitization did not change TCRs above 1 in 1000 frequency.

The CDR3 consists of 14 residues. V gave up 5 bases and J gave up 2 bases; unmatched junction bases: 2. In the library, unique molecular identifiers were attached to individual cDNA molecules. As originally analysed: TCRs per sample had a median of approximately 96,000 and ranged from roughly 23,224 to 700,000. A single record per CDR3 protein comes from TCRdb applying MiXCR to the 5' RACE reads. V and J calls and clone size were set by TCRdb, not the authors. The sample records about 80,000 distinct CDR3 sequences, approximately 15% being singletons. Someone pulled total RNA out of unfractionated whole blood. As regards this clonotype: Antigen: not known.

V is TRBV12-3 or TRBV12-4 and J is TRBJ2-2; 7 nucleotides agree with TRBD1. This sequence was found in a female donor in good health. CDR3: CASSRDRNTGELFF. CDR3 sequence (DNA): TGTGCCAGCAGTAGGGACAGAAACACCGGGGAGCTGTTTTTT.